This T cell receptor beta chain was recovered during a study of blood T cell repertoires in COVID-19. For the study at large: COVID-19 samples, acute and convalescent, were from the United States, Italy and Spain.

Source study methods: Nucleated cell number was recorded as an estimate derived from reference gene primer amplification. TCRdb's copy holds only in-frame clones and misses some; the assay was immunoSEQ multiplex PCR. V and J calls and clone size are copied from that table; D and trimming were computed from the DNA. This sample has approximately 100,000 clones, with 82% found just once. V lost 0 bases, J lost 11 bases, and 10 bases lay in between. The CDR3 runs 12 residues. Germline values: CDR1 LNHNV, CDR2 YYDKDF (reference sequence). The clonotype originates from a man aged 60 to 75 with acute or convalescent COVID-19. The sample was peripheral blood. V and J are TRBV15 and TRBJ1-2; D uncertain. The CDR3 DNA reads TGTGCCACCAGCAGAGATAAGGTCGGGTACACCTTC. Its protein product is CATSRDKVGYTF.